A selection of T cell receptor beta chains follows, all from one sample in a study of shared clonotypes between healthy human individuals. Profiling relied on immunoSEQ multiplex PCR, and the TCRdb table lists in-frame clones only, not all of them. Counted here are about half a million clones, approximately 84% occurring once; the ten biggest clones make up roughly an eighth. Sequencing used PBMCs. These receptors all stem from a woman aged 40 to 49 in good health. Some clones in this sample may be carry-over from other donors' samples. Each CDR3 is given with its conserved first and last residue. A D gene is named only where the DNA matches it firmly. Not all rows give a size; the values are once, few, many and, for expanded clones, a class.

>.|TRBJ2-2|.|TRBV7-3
CASSSETTGELFF
TGTGCCAGCAGCTCAGAGACAACCGGGGAGCTGTTTTTT
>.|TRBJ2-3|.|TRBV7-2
CASSPNPLARTDTQYF
TGTGCCAGCAGCCCAAATCCACTAGCACGCACAGATACGCAGTATTTT
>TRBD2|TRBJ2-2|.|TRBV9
CASSVATSGRTGELFF
TGTGCCAGCAGCGTAGCTACAAGCGGGAGGACCGGGGAGCTGTTTTTT
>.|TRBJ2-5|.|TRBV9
CASSVGGGNQETQYF
TGTGCCAGCAGCGTAGGAGGGGGTAACCAAGAGACCCAGTACTTC
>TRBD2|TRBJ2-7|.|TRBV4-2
CASSQPGLAGLYEQYF
TGTGCCAGCAGCCAGCCGGGACTAGCGGGCCTTTACGAGCAGTACTTC
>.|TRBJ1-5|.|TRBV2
CASSAQAGNQPQHF
TGTGCCAGCAGTGCTCAGGCCGGGAATCAGCCCCAGCATTTT
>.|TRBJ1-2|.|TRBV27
CARSLQGGPGYTF
TGTGCCAGAAGTTTACAGGGCGGCCCAGGCTACACATTC
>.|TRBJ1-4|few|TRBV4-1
CASSREVGEKLFF
TGCGCCAGCAGCCGGGAGGTGGGTGAAAAACTGTTTTTT
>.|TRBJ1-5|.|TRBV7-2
CASSSTPQAGQPQHF
TGTGCCAGCAGCTCCACGCCACAGGCAGGTCAGCCCCAGCATTTT
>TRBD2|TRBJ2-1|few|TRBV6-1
CAGTSGSVDEQFF
TGTGCCGGAACTAGCGGGAGCGTCGATGAGCAGTTCTTC
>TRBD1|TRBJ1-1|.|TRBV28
CASSFGQGMNTEAFF
TGTGCCAGCAGTTTTGGACAGGGAATGAACACTGAAGCTTTCTTT
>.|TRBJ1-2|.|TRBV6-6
CAISADPNYGYTF
TGTGCCATCAGTGCAGACCCCAACTATGGCTACACCTTC
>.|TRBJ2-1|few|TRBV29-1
CSVDHEQFF
TGCAGCGTTGACCATGAGCAGTTCTTC
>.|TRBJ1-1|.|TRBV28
CASSPPLGRGGTEAFF
TGTGCCAGCAGCCCTCCCTTGGGCAGGGGAGGGACTGAAGCTTTCTTT
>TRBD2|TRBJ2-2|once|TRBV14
CASSRTSGSPTGELFF
TGTGCCAGCAGCCGCACTAGCGGGAGTCCCACCGGGGAGCTGTTTTTT
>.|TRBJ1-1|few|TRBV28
CASRGGAVNTEAFF
TGTGCCAGCAGGGGGGGGGCGGTGAACACTGAAGCTTTCTTT
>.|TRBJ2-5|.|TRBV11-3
CASSLAANSETQYF
TGTGCCAGCAGCTTAGCTGCGAATTCGGAGACCCAGTACTTC
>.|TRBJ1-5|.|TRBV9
CASSAAGGQPQHF
TGTGCCAGCAGCGCGGCAGGTGGACAGCCCCAGCATTTT
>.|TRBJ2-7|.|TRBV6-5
CASSSIQGSGYF
TGTGCCAGCAGTTCAATACAGGGAAGTGGGTACTTC
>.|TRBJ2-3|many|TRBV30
CASTWAHSTQYF
TGTGCCTCCACCTGGGCCCATTCTACGCAGTATTTT
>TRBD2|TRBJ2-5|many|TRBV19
CASSMDFTSGSGGETQYF
TGTGCCAGTAGTATGGATTTTACTAGCGGGAGCGGGGGAGAGACCCAGTACTTC
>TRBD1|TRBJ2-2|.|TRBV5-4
CASSFMGQEAGELFF
TGTGCCAGCAGCTTCATGGGACAGGAAGCCGGGGAGCTGTTTTTT
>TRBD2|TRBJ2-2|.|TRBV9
CASSVGLAGPTGELFF
TGTGCCAGCAGCGTTGGACTAGCGGGACCCACCGGGGAGCTGTTTTTT
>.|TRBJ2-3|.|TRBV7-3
CASSLMGTSTDTQYF
TGTGCCAGCAGCTTAATGGGCACTAGCACAGATACGCAGTATTTT
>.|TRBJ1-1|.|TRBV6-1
CASRLNTVNTEAFF
TGTGCCAGCAGGTTAAACACGGTAAACACTGAAGCTTTCTTT
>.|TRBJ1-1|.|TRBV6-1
CASSAGANTEAFF
TGTGCCAGCAGTGCGGGGGCGAACACTGAAGCTTTCTTT
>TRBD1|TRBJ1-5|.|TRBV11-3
CASSFPGTACLSNQPQHF
TGTGCCAGCAGCTTCCCCGGGACAGCATGTCTTAGCAATCAGCCCCAGCATTTT
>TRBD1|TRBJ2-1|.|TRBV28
CASQGQRSYNEQFF
TGTGCCAGCCAGGGACAGCGCTCCTACAATGAGCAGTTCTTC
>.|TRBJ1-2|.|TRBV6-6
CASSYAGNNYGYTF
TGTGCCAGCAGTTACGCTGGGAATAACTATGGCTACACCTTC
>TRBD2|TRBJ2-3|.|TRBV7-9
CASSLGLAGAPDTQYF
TGTGCCAGCAGCCTGGGACTAGCGGGAGCGCCAGATACGCAGTATTTT
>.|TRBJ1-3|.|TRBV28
CASSLKGSGNTIYF
TGTGCCAGCAGTTTAAAGGGGTCTGGAAACACCATATATTTT
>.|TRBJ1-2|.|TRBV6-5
CASSLSQVNYGYTF
TGTGCCAGCAGTTTATCGCAGGTGAACTATGGCTACACCTTC
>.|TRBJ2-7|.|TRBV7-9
CASSPTSYEQYF
TGTGCCAGCAGCCCCACGAGCTACGAGCAGTACTTC
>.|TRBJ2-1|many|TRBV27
CASSRPSYNEQFF
TGTGCCAGCAGTCGCCCCTCCTACAATGAGCAGTTCTTC
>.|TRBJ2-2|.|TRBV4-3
CASSHFSGNTGELFF
TGCGCCAGCAGCCATTTCAGCGGGAACACCGGGGAGCTGTTTTTT
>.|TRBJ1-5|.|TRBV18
CASSPPGRGMGNQPQHF
TGTGCCAGCTCACCACCGGGCCGGGGAATGGGCAATCAGCCCCAGCATTTT
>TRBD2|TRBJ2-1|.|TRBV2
CASSRTSPVYDEQFF
TGTGCCAGCAGTAGGACTAGCCCGGTCTACGATGAGCAGTTCTTC
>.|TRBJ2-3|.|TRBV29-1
CSVESYSDTQYF
TGCAGCGTTGAATCTTACTCAGATACGCAGTATTTT
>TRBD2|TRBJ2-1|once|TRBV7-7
CASSPRIAGEDEQFF
TGTGCTAGCAGCCCCCGGATAGCGGGAGAGGATGAGCAGTTCTTC
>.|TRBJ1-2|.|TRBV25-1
CASSESWDSPVLHFF
TGTGCCAGCAGTGAATCTTGGGACTCCCCCGTCTTGCACTTCTTC
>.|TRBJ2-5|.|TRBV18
CASSLETGTETQYF
TGTGCCAGCTCCCTCGAGACAGGTACAGAGACCCAGTACTTC
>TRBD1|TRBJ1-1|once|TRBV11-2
CASSFFLNSLQGSPEAFF
TGTGCCAGCAGCTTCTTCCTTAATAGTTTACAGGGGTCGCCTGAAGCTTTCTTT
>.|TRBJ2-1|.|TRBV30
CAWSRQIHNEQFF
TGTGCCTGGAGTAGACAGATTCACAATGAGCAGTTCTTC
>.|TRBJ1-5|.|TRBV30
CAWATSGGQPQHF
TGTGCCTGGGCTACATCGGGGGGTCAGCCCCAGCATTTT
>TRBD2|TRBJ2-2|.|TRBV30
CAWNGAGGPNTGELFF
TGTGCCTGGAATGGAGCGGGAGGACCGAACACCGGGGAGCTGTTTTTT
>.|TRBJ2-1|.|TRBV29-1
CSVAVGTLPSDEQFF
TGCAGCGTCGCTGTTGGGACTCTGCCGAGCGATGAGCAGTTCTTC